The T cell receptor (beta chain) under discussion was sequenced for a study of T cell changes during pregnancy in multiple sclerosis. CDR1 SGHAT and CDR2 FQNNGV come from the germline V gene. V lost 3 bases to trimming and J lost 6 bases, with 10 bases between them. The length of the CDR3 is 13 residues. A single count supports this clone. The table came from immunoSEQ multiplex PCR; TCRdb's copy has only in-frame clones and leaves some out. The sample lists roughly 11,000 clones; roughly 94% were seen once. Sequences were derived from CD4+ T cells from peripheral blood mononuclear cells, sampled before pregnancy. V is TRBV11-2 and J is TRBJ2-3; perhaps TRBD1 as D (5 bases). This sequence originates from a female donor with multiple sclerosis, enrolled in a pregnancy study. CDR3 protein: CASSFRGRDTQYF. The CDR3 region has the DNA TGTGCCAGCAGCTTTAGGGGTAGGGATACGCAGTATTTT.